This T cell receptor beta chain was sequenced during a study of T cell responses to AZD1222 COVID-19 vaccine. Overall study findings and caveats: The study identified only a handful of AZD1222 recipients as seropositive at baseline.

This clone has only a few counts. Antigen unknown. Both about-4-week and about-12-week second-dose recipients were combined. The table came from immunoSEQ multiplex PCR; TCRdb's copy has only in-frame clones and leaves some out. The data hold tens of thousands of clones, with over 75% observed a single time. Per germline, CDR1 SGHTA and CDR2 FQGNSA. The CDR3 has 16 residues. With 3 bases clipped from V and 7 bases from J, the junction kept 5 bases outside the gene matches. The genes are TRBV7-2 and TRBJ2-2, with 13 bases aligning to TRBD2. The sample in question was peripheral blood, obtained 28 days after the second AZD1222 dose. The receptor's source is an adult who received the AZD1222 COVID-19 vaccine. The CDR3 protein is CASSLRTSGSLGELFF. CDR3 DNA: TGTGCCAGCAGCTTGAGGACTAGCGGGAGTCTCGGGGAGCTGTTTTTT. Looking up the rest from reference TRBV7-2 and TRBJ2-2 gives the full variable domain: GAGVSQSPSNKVTEKGKDVELRCDPISGHTALYWYRQSLGQGLEFLIYFQGNSAPDKSGLPSDRFSAERTGGSVSTLTIQRTQQEDSAVYLCASSLRTSGSLGELFFGEGSRLTVL.